The 14 T cell receptor beta chains given below trace back to one sample, sequenced in a study of T cells after yellow fever vaccination. MiXCR, run by TCRdb on the 5' RACE reads, gives a single entry per CDR3 protein. The profile shows about 580,000 distinct CDR3 sequences, about 17% of them singletons. This sample comprised PBMCs, obtained about 5 days after the first yellow fever vaccination. These receptors were collected from a man younger than 30 who received the YFV17D yellow fever vaccine.

V gene TRBV7-6 combines with J gene TRBJ2-3; TRBD2 is a possible D gene (6 bases). Germline CDR1 is SGHVS and CDR2 is FNYEAQ. Trimming pared 2 bases from V and 3 bases from J, leaving 12 bases between. The CDR3 is 15 residues long. For the CDR3, the DNA is TGTGCCAGCAGCTTACGGGACTCCGAAACAGATACGCAGTATTTT. It encodes CASSLRDSETDTQYF.

This chain connects TRBV12-3 or TRBV12-4 to TRBJ1-2; D is possibly TRBD1 (5 bases). The length of the CDR3 is 14 residues. With 3 bases removed from V and 4 bases from J, the gap between germline ends came to 12 bases. CDR3 protein: CASSFDQGPYGYTF. In DNA form, the CDR3 reads TGTGCCAGCAGTTTTGACCAGGGACCCTATGGCTACACCTTC.

This clonotype has only a few counts. J is TRBJ2-7 and V is TRBV5-4; D is possibly TRBD2 (6 bases). The V end was cut by 4 bases, the J end by 7 bases, with 15 bases between. In germline, CDR1 is SGHNT, CDR2 YYREEE (reference sequence). The CDR3 covers 13 residues. CDR3 DNA sequence: TGTGCCAGCAGCCGCGGGGATCGGCGGGAGCAGTACTTC. Amino acids: CASSRGDRREQYF.

This chain uses TRBV6-2 or TRBV6-3 with TRBJ2-3; D perhaps matches TRBD2 (5 bases). Germline V gene sequence: CDR1 MNHEY, CDR2 SVGEGT. V lost 11 bases, J lost 2 bases, and 14 bases lay in between. CDR3 length: 13 amino acids. The CDR3 reads CAESGSFTDTQYF. As DNA, the CDR3 is TGTGCCGAGAGCGGTTCTTTCACAGATACGCAGTATTTT.

The table lists this clonotype with many counts. The chain couples TRBV5-1 to TRBJ2-1; D is ambiguous. The CDR3 totals 13 residues. CDR1 and CDR2 (germline): SGHRS, YFSETQ. Trimming removed 0 bases from V and 2 bases from J, with 3 bases in between. CDR3 DNA: TGCGCCAGCAGCTTGGCGACCTACAATGAGCAGTTCTTC. This translates into CASSLATYNEQFF.

This clonotype was detected many times. The chain couples TRBV15 to TRBJ2-5; D is undetermined. Trimming took off 0 bases at V and 4 bases at J, with 12 bases between the two ends. CDR1 and CDR2 (germline): LNHNV, YYDKDF (reference sequence). This CDR3 is 15 amino acids long. Here the CDR3 reads CATSRDIGRPETQYF. CDR3 in DNA: TGTGCCACCAGCAGAGATATAGGCCGTCCAGAGACCCAGTACTTC.

The chain has TRBV4-1 and TRBJ1-6; D is unclear. Germline CDR1 is MGHRA and CDR2 is YSYEKL. The CDR3 has 16 residues. Trimming cost V 1 base and J 5 bases, with 12 bases left between them. The DNA of the CDR3 is TGCGCCAGCAGCCAAGTTCAAACGGGCAATAATTCACCCCTCCACTTT. Encoded protein: CASSQVQTGNNSPLHF.

V and J are TRBV6-1 and TRBJ1-4; no clear D gene. This CDR3 is built from 11 residues. The germline CDR1 and CDR2 sequences are MNHNS and SASEGT. The V end was cut by 1 base, the J end by 13 bases, with 7 bases between. CDR3 nucleotides: TGTGCCAGCAGTGAAGGGTTGGGACTGTTTTTT. Protein product: CASSEGLGLFF.

The gene calls are TRBV2 and TRBJ2-3; the D is unclear. The germline V gene has CDR1 SNHLY and CDR2 FYNNEI. Trimming pared 7 bases from V and 6 bases from J, leaving 29 bases between. The CDR3 consists of 18 residues. This CDR3 reads CASTLGGPRPAYEDTQYF. The DNA of the CDR3 is TGTGCCAGCACTCTCGGCGGTCCCCGCCCGGCTTATGAGGATACGCAGTATTTT.

This clonotype has at least ten counts. The rearrangement links TRBV7-2 to TRBJ2-3; D is unresolved. The CDR3 totals 12 residues. Between the trimmed V and J ends, which lost 5 bases and 5 bases, there was a span of 8 bases. Germline-derived CDR1 and CDR2 are SGHTA and FQGNSA. The DNA of the CDR3 is TGTGCCAGCAGCCCCCACTTAGATACGCAGTATTTT. It translates to CASSPHLDTQYF.

CDR3 DNA: TGCGCCAGCAGCTTGGAGGTTGGTCCCGTGCAGTATTTT. The encoded protein is CASSLEVGPVQYF. This rearrangement joins TRBV5-1 to TRBJ2-3, with D hard to call. V was shortened by 0 bases and J by 11 bases, with 13 bases between the two germline ends. The CDR3 runs to 13 residues. Germline assignment: CDR1 SGHRS and CDR2 YFSETQ.

This clonotype has more than one count but fewer than ten. This sequence joins TRBV5-5 and TRBJ2-3; D is uncertain. CDR3 size: 14 residues. Germline CDR1 SGHKS, CDR2 YYEKEE (reference sequence). The V gene lost 3 bases and the J gene lost 9 bases, with 17 bases spanning the gap. The CDR3 sequence is CASSSDLYQTTQYF. The CDR3 coding sequence is TGTGCCAGCAGCTCCGACTTGTACCAGACGACGCAGTATTTT.

This clonotype was seen more than once but under ten times. V is TRBV7-2 and J is TRBJ2-7; the D gene is possibly TRBD2 (7 bases). CDR1 and CDR2 from the germline V gene are SGHTA and FQGNSA. V was trimmed by 5 bases and J by 6 bases, leaving 14 bases between them. CDR3 length equals 13 residues. Here the CDR3 DNA reads TGTGCCAGCAGCCAGTGGGGGGGCGGCGAGCAGTACGTC. Amino acid sequence: CASSQWGGGEQYV.

CDR3 in amino acids: CASSVATSGANVLTF. CDR3 DNA: TGTGCCAGCAGCGTAGCGACCTCTGGGGCCAACGTCCTGACTTTC. This chain links TRBV9 with TRBJ2-6; no clear D. Looked up from germline, CDR1 is SGDLS and CDR2 is YYNGEE. Trimming pared 0 bases from V and 0 bases from J, leaving 4 bases between. CDR3 length: 15 amino acids.